The entry below describes one T cell receptor beta chain. Its antigen is as yet unknown. This sample stems from a study of cytomegalovirus exposure and HLA in healthy donors. Study-wide context: Roughly 86 million unique TCRs from HLA-typed donors made up an early data release. General study results and limits: Per a later analysis, about 18,000 TCR beta sequences showed association with HLA alleles at 0.05 false discovery rate. The study put 150 or so TCR beta chains on its list as cytomegalovirus-associated. TRBV6-2, TRBV6-3 and other indistinguishable V segments were excluded.

Vbeta (60) and Jbeta (13) primers were used in the PCR. This table comes from immunoSEQ multiplex PCR, and its TCRdb copy is limited to in-frame clones, with some not included. The table lists about 160,000 clones, roughly 80% of them singletons. The V end was cut by 8 bases, the J end by 4 bases, with 14 bases between. There are 12 residues in the CDR3. In germline, CDR1 is GTSNPN, CDR2 SVGIG (reference sequence). The rearrangement links TRBV30 to TRBJ1-2, with a tentative D call TRBD1 (5 bases). The receptor was isolated from a woman aged 25-40 years in good health and CMV-seronegative. Material: PBMCs. CDR3: CASLRQSYGYTF. The DNA of the CDR3 is TGTGCCAGCCTTCGACAGTCCTATGGCTACACCTTC.